Sequencing of this TCR beta chain was carried out in a study of T cell responses to AZD1222 COVID-19 vaccine. Regarding the study as a whole: Unmutated variant regions are reportedly targeted by nearly half of spike-specific TCRs. Donors were chiefly white British, with a greater number of females, and clonal diversity was perhaps underestimated.

Produced via immunoSEQ multiplex PCR; TCRdb's table is partial and in-frame only. The sample contains 75,000 to 90,000 clones, more than 75% of which appear only once. This CDR3 is 15 amino acids long. The V gene lost 5 bases and the J gene lost 0 bases, with 14 bases spanning the gap. Germline CDR1 and CDR2: SGHNT and YYREEE (reference sequence). This clone showed up just a few times. Its antigen is not known. The rearrangement links TRBV5-4 to TRBJ1-1; no reliable D call. The source material was peripheral blood, sampled on day 0 of AZD1222 vaccination. The source is an adult in good health. CDR3 coding DNA: TGTGCCAGCAGTGAGGGTCATCGGATGAACACTGAAGCTTTCTTT. Its protein is CASSEGHRMNTEAFF.